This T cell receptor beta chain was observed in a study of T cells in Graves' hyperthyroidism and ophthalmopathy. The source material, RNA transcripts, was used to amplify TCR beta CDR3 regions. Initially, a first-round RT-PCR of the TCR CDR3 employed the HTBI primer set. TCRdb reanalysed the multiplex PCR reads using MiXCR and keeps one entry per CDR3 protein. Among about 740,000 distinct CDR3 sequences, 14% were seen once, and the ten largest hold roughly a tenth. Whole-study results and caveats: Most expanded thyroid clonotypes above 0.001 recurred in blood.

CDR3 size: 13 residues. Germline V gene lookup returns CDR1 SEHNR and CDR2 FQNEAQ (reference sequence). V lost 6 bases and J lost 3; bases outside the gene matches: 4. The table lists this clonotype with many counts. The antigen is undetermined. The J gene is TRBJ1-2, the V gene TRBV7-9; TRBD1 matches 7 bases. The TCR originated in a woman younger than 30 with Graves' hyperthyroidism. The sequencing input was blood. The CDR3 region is CASSYGQDYGYTF. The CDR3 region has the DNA TGTGCCAGCAGTTACGGACAGGACTATGGCTACACCTTC.